A single T cell receptor beta chain is shown here with its context. With no exception, relapse followed autologous stem cell transplantation in all patients, and brentuximab vedotin exposure varied. The data were obtained in a study of PD-1 blockade in classical Hodgkin lymphoma. Method: immunoSEQ multiplex PCR; TCRdb's copy keeps in-frame clones and lacks some. The data contain more than 90,000 clones, 80% to 90% of them singletons. V was clipped by 6 bases and J by 10 bases; unmatched bases: 13. This CDR3 spans 14 amino acids. The germline V gene encodes CDR1 SGHRS and CDR2 YFSETQ. The sample here was peripheral blood mononuclear cells (PBMCs), taken before the second cycle of nivolumab. This rearrangement joins TRBV5-1 to TRBJ2-1; 7 bases map to TRBD1. The TCR comes from a human donor with classical Hodgkin lymphoma. The CDR3 DNA reads TGCGCCAGCACCCCGGGACAGCCCGAGGGGGAGCAGTTCTTC. Residues: CASTPGQPEGEQFF.